This entry lists 11 T cell receptor beta chains sequenced from one sample in a study of cytomegalovirus exposure and HLA in healthy donors. The PCR ran on 60 Vbeta and 13 Jbeta primers. Data came from immunoSEQ multiplex PCR; TCRdb stores just in-frame clones and leaves some out. The data hold 100,000 to 150,000 clones, with approximately 73% observed a single time. Sequencing input: PBMCs. These receptors came from a man aged 55-75 years in good health and CMV-seropositive.

The gene calls are TRBV15 and TRBJ2-1, with D perhaps matching TRBD2 (5 bases). CDR3 size: 15 residues. Trimming took off 5 bases at V and 0 bases at J, with 11 bases between the two ends. CDR1 and CDR2 from the germline V gene are LNHNV and YYDKDF (reference sequence). The CDR3 nucleotides read TGTGCCACCAGCCTCGGGGTGAGCTCCTACAATGAGCAGTTCTTC. Residues: CATSLGVSSYNEQFF.

This clone appeared once. The J gene is TRBJ2-3, the V gene TRBV19; possibly TRBD2 for D (6 bases). Trimming stripped 3 bases from V and 4 bases from J, with 11 bases between. The CDR3 runs 14 residues. The germline V gene has CDR1 LNHDA and CDR2 SQIVND (reference sequence). CDR3 sequence: CASSIDSGPDTQYF. The CDR3 DNA follows: TGTGCCAGTAGTATCGATAGCGGCCCAGATACGCAGTATTTT.

The chain has TRBV19 and TRBJ2-5; 12 positions agree with TRBD2. CDR3 size: 19 residues. Unmatched junction bases numbered 17, after V lost 9 bases and J lost 0 bases. Germline CDR1 and CDR2: LNHDA and SQIVND (reference sequence). DNA for the CDR3: TGTGCCAGCGCCCGGCGGGCTAGCGGGGGGGATGAGGACCAAGAGACCCAGTACTTC. Translation gives CASARRASGGDEDQETQYF.

The sample holds a few counts of this clone. The rearrangement joins TRBV5-4 to TRBJ2-4; TRBD2 is a possible D gene (5 bases). CDR1 SGHNT and CDR2 YYREEE come from the germline V gene (reference sequence). The V end was cut by 1 base, the J end by 1 base, with 12 bases between. This CDR3 has 16 residues. In DNA, the CDR3 is TGTGCCAGCAGCTTGAGTACGAGGAGGGCCAAAAACATTCAGTACTTC. It codes for CASSLSTRRAKNIQYF.

This clone was detected many times. The V gene is TRBV2, the J gene TRBJ1-6; no clear D gene. The germline V gene has CDR1 SNHLY and CDR2 FYNNEI. This CDR3 spans 15 amino acids. Trimming took off 3 bases at V and 9 bases at J, with 15 bases between the two ends. In DNA form, the CDR3 reads TGTGCCAGCAGTGAGCCGCTGAGGGAGACTTCACCCCTCCACTTT. This translates into CASSEPLRETSPLHF.

The CDR3 here is CSVEGEGTADTQYF. CDR3 coding DNA: TGCAGCGTTGAGGGTGAGGGCACGGCAGATACGCAGTATTTT. The genes are TRBV29-1 and TRBJ2-3; tentative D call: TRBD2 (5 bases). The CDR3 runs to 14 residues. With 3 bases removed from V and 4 bases from J, the gap between germline ends came to 14 bases. Germline-derived CDR1 and CDR2 are SQVTM and ANQGSEA.

V gene TRBV13 combines with J gene TRBJ2-4; 8 bases line up with TRBD1. The CDR3 extends over 14 amino acids. Germline CDR1 and CDR2: PRHDT and FYEKMQ (reference sequence). The trim removed 1 base at V and 7 bases at J, leaving 3 bases unmatched. The CDR3 DNA is TGTGCCAGCAGCTTAGCCAGGGGGCTGAACATTCAGTACTTC. This encodes CASSLARGLNIQYF.

The V call is TRBV2, the J call TRBJ1-2; D uncertain. V lost 8 bases to trimming and J lost 1 base, with 11 bases between them. The CDR3 covers 13 residues. Germline loops: CDR1 SNHLY, CDR2 FYNNEI. The CDR3 reads CASQRVLNYGYTF. The CDR3 coding sequence is TGTGCCAGCCAGAGGGTCCTTAACTATGGCTACACCTTC.

In DNA form, the CDR3 reads TGTGCCTGGACCCTATTCGGGACAGCCACTGGAAACACCATATATTTT. Amino acid sequence: CAWTLFGTATGNTIYF. The chain employs TRBV30 and TRBJ1-3; 7 nucleotides line up with TRBD1. Trimming cost V 4 bases and J 2 bases; bases outside gene matches: 11. The CDR3 covers 16 residues. Germline V CDR1 and CDR2: GTSNPN, SVGIG (reference sequence).

This clone has only a few counts. V is TRBV6-5 and J is TRBJ1-6, with a possible D match to TRBD1 (6 bases). V lost 0 bases and J 7 bases, leaving 13 bases between the germline ends. The germline V gene encodes CDR1 MNHEY and CDR2 SVGAGI. This CDR3 has 16 amino acids. CDR3 residues: CASSYSRQVSNSPLHF. The CDR3 DNA sequence: TGTGCCAGCAGTTACTCCCGACAGGTCTCAAATTCACCCCTCCACTTT.

The chain combines TRBV6-1 with TRBJ2-5; D perhaps matches TRBD2 (6 bases). Trimming removed 6 bases at V and 4 bases at J, with 12 bases between. CDR1 and CDR2 (germline): MNHNS, SASEGT. This CDR3 has 13 residues. The CDR3: CASSVFGGETQYF. The CDR3 DNA reads as TGTGCCAGCAGCGTCTTCGGGGGAGAGACCCAGTACTTC.